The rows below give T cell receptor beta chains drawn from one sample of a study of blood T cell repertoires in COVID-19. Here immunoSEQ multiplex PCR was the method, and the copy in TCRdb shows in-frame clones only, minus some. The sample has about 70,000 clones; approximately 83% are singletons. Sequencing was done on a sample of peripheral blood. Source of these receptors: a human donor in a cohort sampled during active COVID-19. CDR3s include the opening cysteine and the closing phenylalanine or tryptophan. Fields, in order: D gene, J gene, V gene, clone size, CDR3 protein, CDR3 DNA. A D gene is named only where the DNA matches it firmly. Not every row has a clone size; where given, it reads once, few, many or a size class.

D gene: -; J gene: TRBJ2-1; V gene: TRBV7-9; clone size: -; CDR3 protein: CASSSTGLDNNEQFF; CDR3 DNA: TGTGCCAGCAGCTCGACAGGACTAGACAACAATGAGCAGTTCTTC
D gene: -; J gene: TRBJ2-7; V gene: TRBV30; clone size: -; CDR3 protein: CAGTQGYSYEQYF; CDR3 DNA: TGTGCCGGAACCCAGGGGTATTCCTACGAGCAGTACTTC
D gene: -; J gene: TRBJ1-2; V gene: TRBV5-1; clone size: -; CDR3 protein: CASSLGQNYGYTF; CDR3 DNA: TGCGCCAGCAGCTTGGGCCAGAACTATGGCTACACCTTC
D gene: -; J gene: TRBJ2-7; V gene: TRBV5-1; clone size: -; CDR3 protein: CASSFRSGDGTEQYF; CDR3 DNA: TGCGCCAGCAGCTTTCGATCAGGGGATGGAACCGAGCAGTACTTC
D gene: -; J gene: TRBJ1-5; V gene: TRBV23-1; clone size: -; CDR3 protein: CASTQGNQPQHF; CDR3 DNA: TGCGCCAGCACGCAGGGTAATCAGCCCCAGCATTTT
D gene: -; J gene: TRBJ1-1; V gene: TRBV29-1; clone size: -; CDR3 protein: CSVVLLRAGTNAEAFF; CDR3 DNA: TGCAGCGTTGTTCTACTCAGGGCGGGAACGAACGCTGAAGCTTTCTTT
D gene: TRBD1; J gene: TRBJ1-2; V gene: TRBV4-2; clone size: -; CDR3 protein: CASSQDLGQGIGYTF; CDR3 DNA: TGTGCCAGCAGCCAAGATCTTGGACAGGGGATTGGCTACACCTTC
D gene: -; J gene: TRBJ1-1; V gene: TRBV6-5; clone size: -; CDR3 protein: CASSLGSGRDTEAFF; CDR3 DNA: TGTGCCAGCAGTTTAGGGTCGGGGAGGGACACTGAAGCTTTCTTT
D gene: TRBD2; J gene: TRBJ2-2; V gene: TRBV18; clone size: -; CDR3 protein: CASSPQGLAGRPRTGELFF; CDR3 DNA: TGTGCCAGCTCACCCCAGGGACTAGCGGGGCGGCCGCGGACCGGGGAGCTGTTTTTT
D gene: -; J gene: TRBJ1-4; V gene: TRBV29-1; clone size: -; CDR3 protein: CSVAGGVGEKLFF; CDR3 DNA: TGCAGCGTTGCTGGGGGGGTCGGTGAAAAACTGTTTTTT
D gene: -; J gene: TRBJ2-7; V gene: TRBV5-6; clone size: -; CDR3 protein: CASSAGPVYYEQYF; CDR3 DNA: TGTGCCAGCAGCGCGGGACCGGTATACTACGAGCAGTACTTC
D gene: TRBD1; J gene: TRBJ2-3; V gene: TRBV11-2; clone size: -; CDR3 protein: CASSFRGQADTQYF; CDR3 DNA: TGTGCCAGCAGCTTCAGGGGGCAAGCAGATACGCAGTATTTT
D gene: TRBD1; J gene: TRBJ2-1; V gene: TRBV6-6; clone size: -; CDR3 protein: CASSVDRESYNEQFF; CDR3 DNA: TGTGCCAGCAGTGTAGACAGGGAATCCTACAATGAGCAGTTCTTC
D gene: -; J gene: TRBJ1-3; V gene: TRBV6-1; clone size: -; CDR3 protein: CASSEWEQGSLSGNTIYF; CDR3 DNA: TGTGCCAGCAGTGAATGGGAACAGGGTTCGTTATCTGGAAACACCATATATTTT
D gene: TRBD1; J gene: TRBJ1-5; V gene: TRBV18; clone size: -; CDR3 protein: CASSPGQGDQPQHF; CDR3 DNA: TGTGCCAGCTCACCGGGACAGGGAGATCAGCCCCAGCATTTT
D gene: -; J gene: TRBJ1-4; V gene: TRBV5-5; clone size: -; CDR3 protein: CASSSEDEKLFF; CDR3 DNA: TGTGCCAGCAGCTCGGAGGATGAAAAACTGTTTTTT
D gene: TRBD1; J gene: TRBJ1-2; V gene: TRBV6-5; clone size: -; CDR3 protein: CASRPGTDYGYTF; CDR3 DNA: TGTGCCAGTCGTCCCGGGACAGACTATGGCTACACCTTC
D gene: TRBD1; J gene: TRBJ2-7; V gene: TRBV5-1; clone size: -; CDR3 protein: CASSLGSQGAAEQYF; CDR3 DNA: TGCGCCAGCAGTCTGGGTTCACAGGGGGCCGCCGAGCAGTACTTC
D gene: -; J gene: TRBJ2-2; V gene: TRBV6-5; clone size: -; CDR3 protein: CASSYSAYANTGELFF; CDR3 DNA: TGTGCCAGCAGTTACTCCGCCTACGCGAACACCGGGGAGCTGTTTTTT
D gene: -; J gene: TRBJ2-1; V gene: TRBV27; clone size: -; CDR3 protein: CASSLVGAYYNEQFF; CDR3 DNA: TGTGCCAGCAGTTTAGTGGGGGCGTACTACAATGAGCAGTTCTTC
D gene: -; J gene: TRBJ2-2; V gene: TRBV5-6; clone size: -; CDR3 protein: CASSLGLRPGELFF; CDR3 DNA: TGTGCCAGCAGCCTGGGACTTCGGCCCGGGGAGCTGTTTTTT
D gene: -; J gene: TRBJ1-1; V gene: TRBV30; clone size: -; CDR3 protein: CAWRAGTRNTEAFF; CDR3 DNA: TGTGCCTGGAGAGCGGGGACCAGGAACACTGAAGCTTTCTTT
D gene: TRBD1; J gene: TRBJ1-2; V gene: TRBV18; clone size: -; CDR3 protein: CASSPGQGASGYTF; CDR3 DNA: TGTGCCAGCTCACCTGGACAGGGGGCGAGTGGCTACACCTTC
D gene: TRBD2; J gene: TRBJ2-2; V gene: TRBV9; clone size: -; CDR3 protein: CASSTTDSRGLAGRRDGELFF; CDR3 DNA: TGTGCCAGCAGCACGACGGACTCACGGGGACTAGCGGGGCGAAGGGACGGGGAGCTGTTTTTT
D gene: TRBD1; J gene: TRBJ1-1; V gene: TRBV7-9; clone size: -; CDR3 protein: CASSSPDRGTEAFF; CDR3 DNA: TGTGCCAGCAGCTCTCCCGACAGGGGCACTGAAGCTTTCTTT
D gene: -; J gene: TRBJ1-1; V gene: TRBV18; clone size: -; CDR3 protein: CASSPSDLADIGVENTEAFF; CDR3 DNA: TGTGCCAGCTCACCAAGCGATCTCGCGGACATAGGGGTGGAGAACACTGAAGCTTTCTTT
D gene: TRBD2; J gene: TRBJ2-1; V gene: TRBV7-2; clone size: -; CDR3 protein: CASSLWGSGGYNEQFF; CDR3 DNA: TGTGCCAGCAGCTTGTGGGGTAGCGGGGGATACAATGAGCAGTTCTTC
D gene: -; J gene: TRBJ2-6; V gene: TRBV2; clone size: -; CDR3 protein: CASTPGATAGANVLTF; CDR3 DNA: TGTGCCAGCACACCAGGGGCCACGGCCGGGGCCAACGTCCTGACTTTC
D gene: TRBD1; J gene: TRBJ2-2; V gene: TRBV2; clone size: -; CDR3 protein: CASSSTGRNTGELFF; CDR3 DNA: TGTGCCAGCAGTTCGACAGGGCGAAACACCGGGGAGCTGTTTTTT
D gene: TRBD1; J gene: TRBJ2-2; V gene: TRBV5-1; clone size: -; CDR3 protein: CASSLIGGASGELFF; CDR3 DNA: TGCGCCAGCAGCTTAATAGGGGGCGCGTCCGGGGAGCTGTTTTTT
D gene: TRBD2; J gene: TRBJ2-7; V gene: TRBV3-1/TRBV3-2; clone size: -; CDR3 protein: CASSHPLAGAYEQYF; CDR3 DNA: TGTGCCAGCAGCCACCCCCTAGCGGGGGCCTACGAGCAGTACTTC
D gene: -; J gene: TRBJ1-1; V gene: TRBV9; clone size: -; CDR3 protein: CASSGEAGMNTEAFF; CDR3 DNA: TGTGCCAGCAGCGGGGAGGCGGGGATGAACACTGAAGCTTTCTTT
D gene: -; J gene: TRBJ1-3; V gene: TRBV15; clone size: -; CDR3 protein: CATSRDRVGNTIYF; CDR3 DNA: TGTGCCACCAGCAGAGACAGGGTTGGAAACACCATATATTTT
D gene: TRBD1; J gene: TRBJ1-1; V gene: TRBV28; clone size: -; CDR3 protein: CASTTGGSNTEAFF; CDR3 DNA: TGTGCCAGCACTACAGGGGGCTCGAACACTGAAGCTTTCTTT
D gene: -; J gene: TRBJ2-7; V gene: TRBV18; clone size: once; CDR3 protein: CASSPGGQREQYF; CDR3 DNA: TGTGCCAGCTCACCGGGGGGGCAACGGGAGCAGTACTTC
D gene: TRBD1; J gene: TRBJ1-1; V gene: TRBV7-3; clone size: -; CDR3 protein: CASSLQTGDNTEAFF; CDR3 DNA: TGTGCCAGCAGCCTACAAACAGGGGATAACACTGAAGCTTTCTTT
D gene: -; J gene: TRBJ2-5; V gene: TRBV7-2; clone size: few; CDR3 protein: CASSLGPAEQETQYF; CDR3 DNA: TGTGCCAGCAGCTTAGGTCCAGCGGAGCAAGAGACCCAGTACTTC
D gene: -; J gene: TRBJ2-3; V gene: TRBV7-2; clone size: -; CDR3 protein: CASSLAWGGGTDTQYF; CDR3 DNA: TGTGCCAGCAGCTTAGCGTGGGGCGGGGGCACAGATACGCAGTATTTT
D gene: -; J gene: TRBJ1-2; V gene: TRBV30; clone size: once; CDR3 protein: CAYTAEPYGYTF; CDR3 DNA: TGTGCCTATACAGCAGAGCCATATGGCTACACCTTC
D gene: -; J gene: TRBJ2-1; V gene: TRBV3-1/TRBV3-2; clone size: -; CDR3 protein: CASSQDSGAGGSSYNEQFF; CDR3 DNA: TGTGCCAGCAGCCAAGATTCTGGCGCCGGGGGTAGCTCCTACAATGAGCAGTTCTTC
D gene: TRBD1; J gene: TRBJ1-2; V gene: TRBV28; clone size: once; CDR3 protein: CASSSYRGPFTNYGYTF; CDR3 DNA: TGTGCCAGCAGTTCGTACAGGGGGCCATTCACTAACTATGGCTACACCTTC
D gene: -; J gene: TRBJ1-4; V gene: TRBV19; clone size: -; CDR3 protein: CASTSTRGARTNEKLFF; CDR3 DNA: TGTGCCAGTACCTCAACCCGGGGGGCGCGAACTAATGAAAAACTGTTTTTT
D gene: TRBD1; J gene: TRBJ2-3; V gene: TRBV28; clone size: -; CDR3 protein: CASRDRDRDPDTQYF; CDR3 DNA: TGTGCCAGCAGAGACCGGGACAGGGACCCAGATACGCAGTATTTT
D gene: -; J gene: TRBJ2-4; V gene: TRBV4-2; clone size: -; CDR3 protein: CASSQSTGYGNIQYF; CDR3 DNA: TGTGCCAGCAGCCAATCCACAGGGTATGGAAACATTCAGTACTTC
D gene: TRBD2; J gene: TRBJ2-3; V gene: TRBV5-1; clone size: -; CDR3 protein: CASSGAGGQADTQYF; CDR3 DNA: TGCGCCAGCAGCGGGGCGGGGGGGCAGGCAGATACGCAGTATTTT
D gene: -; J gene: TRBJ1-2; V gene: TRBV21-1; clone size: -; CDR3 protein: CASSKVIPGKTGGFGYTF; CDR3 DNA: TGTGCCAGCAGCAAAGTGATCCCCGGGAAGACAGGGGGTTTTGGCTACACCTTC
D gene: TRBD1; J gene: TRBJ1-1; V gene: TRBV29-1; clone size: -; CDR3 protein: CSVEPGQGVKAFF; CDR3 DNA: TGCAGCGTGGAACCGGGACAGGGGGTAAAAGCTTTCTTT
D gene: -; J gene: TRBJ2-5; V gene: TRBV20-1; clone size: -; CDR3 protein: CSALLGETQYF; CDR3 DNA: TGCAGTGCTCTCCTCGGGGAGACCCAGTACTTC
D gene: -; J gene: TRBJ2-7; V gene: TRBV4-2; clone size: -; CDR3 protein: CASSQRTGTYEQYF; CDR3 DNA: TGTGCCAGCAGCCAAAGGACGGGGACCTACGAGCAGTACTTC
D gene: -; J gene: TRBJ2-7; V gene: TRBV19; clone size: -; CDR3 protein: CASSISRSYEQYF; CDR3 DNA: TGTGCCAGTAGTATATCTCGGTCCTACGAGCAGTACTTC
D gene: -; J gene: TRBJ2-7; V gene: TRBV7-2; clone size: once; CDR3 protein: CASSSQGGIDEQYF; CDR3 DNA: TGTGCCAGCAGCTCCCAGGGGGGAATAGACGAGCAGTACTTC
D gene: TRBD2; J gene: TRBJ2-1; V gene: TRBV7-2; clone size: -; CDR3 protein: CASSLPRGDSAGEDEQFF; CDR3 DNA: TGTGCCAGCAGCTTACCAAGAGGGGACTCAGCGGGGGAGGATGAGCAGTTCTTC
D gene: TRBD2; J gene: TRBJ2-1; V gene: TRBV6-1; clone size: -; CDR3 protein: CASSEAVLAGGGNEQFF; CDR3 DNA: TGTGCCAGCAGTGAAGCCGTACTAGCGGGGGGCGGGAATGAGCAGTTCTTC
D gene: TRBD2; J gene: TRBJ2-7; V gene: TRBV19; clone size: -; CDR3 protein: CASSTSTTSGGAHEQYF; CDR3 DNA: TGTGCCAGTAGTACTTCCACGACTAGCGGGGGGGCCCACGAGCAGTACTTC
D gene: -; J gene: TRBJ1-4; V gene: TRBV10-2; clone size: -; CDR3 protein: CASKGFEGGGGHPEEKLFF; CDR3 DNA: TGCGCCAGCAAAGGGTTCGAGGGCGGGGGGGGACATCCAGAGGAAAAACTGTTTTTT